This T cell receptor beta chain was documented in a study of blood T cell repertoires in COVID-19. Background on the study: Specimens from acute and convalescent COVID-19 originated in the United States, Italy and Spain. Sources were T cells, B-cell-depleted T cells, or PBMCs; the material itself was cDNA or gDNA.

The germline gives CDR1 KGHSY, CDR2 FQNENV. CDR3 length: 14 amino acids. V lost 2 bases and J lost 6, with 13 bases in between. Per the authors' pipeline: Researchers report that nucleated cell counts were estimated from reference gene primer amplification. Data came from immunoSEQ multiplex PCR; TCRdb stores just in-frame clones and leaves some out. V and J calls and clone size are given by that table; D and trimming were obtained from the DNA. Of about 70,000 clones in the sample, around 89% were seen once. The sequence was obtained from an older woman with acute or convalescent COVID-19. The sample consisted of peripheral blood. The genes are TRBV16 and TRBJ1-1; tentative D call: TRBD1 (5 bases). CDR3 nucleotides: TGTGCCAGCAGCCAAACCAGGGTGGGTGCTGAAGCTTTCTTT. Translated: CASSQTRVGAEAFF.